This passage covers 9 T cell receptor beta chains from one sample sequenced in a study of tumor and adjacent non-tumor tissue in lung cancer. RNA was extracted from bulk tissue without any cell sorting. A modified ARM-PCR protocol with three rounds of nested PCR amplified TCRbeta. TCRdb re-analysed the multiplex PCR reads in MiXCR, keeping a single row per CDR3 protein. The repertoire consists of some 84,000 distinct CDR3 sequences, with about three fifths occurring once and the leading ten covering approximately 15%. Sequenced sample: lung tumor tissue. These receptors all come from a man aged 65 to 85 with non-small cell lung cancer.

This clonotype came up many times. The V call is TRBV28, the J call TRBJ2-7, with D hard to call. CDR1 is MDHEN and CDR2 is SYDVKM in the germline V gene. With 3 bases removed from V and 3 bases from J, the gap between germline ends came to 9 bases. The CDR3 totals 13 residues. DNA for the CDR3: TGTGCCAGCAGTTTGGGTCCCCTCTACGAGCAGTACTTC. Amino acids: CASSLGPLYEQYF.

With respect to this clonotype: Since a much larger clone is just one base distant, this may be a read error. The J gene is TRBJ2-7, the V gene TRBV30, with 10 nucleotides matching TRBD1. CDR1 is GTSNPN and CDR2 is SVGIG in the germline V gene (reference sequence). V was clipped by 5 bases and J by 11 bases; unmatched bases: 6. CDR3 length: 11 residues. DNA of the CDR3: TGTGCCTGGCGGACGGGGACAGGGGAGTACTTC. This translates into CAWRTGTGEYF.

In its sample, this clonotype is medium-sized. J is TRBJ1-2 and V is TRBV4-2, with TRBD1 matching 9 bases. This CDR3 is built from 16 residues. V lost 3 bases and J lost 2; bases outside the gene matches: 7. Germline assignment: CDR1 LGHNA and CDR2 YNFKEQ. Written as DNA, the CDR3 is TGTGCCAGCAGCCAGTGGACAGGGGCCGCCAACTATGGCTACACCTTC. Translation: CASSQWTGAANYGYTF.

The sample holds many counts of this clonotype. The chain has TRBV7-9 and TRBJ2-1; TRBD2 matches at 8 bases. V lost 8 bases to trimming and J lost 8 bases; unmatched junction nucleotides: 8. Per the germline V gene, CDR1 is SEHNR and CDR2 is FQNEAQ (reference sequence). The CDR3 covers 13 residues. The CDR3 coding sequence is TGTGCCAGCGGACTAGCAGGGAGGGATGAGCAGTTCTTC. This translates into CASGLAGRDEQFF. Supplemented by reference TRBV7-9 and TRBJ2-1, the full variable domain reads DTGVSQNPRHKITKRGQNVTFRCDPISEHNRLYWYRQTLGQGPEFLTYFQNEAQLEKSRLLSDRFSAERPKGSFSTLEIQRTEQGDSAMYLCASGLAGRDEQFFGPGTRLTVL.

Of note for this clonotype: Just one base apart from a much larger clone, this may be a read error. The gene calls are TRBV7-9 and TRBJ1-1, with 10 bases identical to TRBD1. The CDR3 has 15 residues. Germline V lookup: CDR1 SEHNR, CDR2 FQNEAQ (reference sequence). Losses at the gene ends were 2 bases for V and 5 bases for J; bases not matched to a gene: 5. This CDR3 is CASSLRRQGATEAFF. The CDR3 nucleotides are TGTGCCAGCAGCTTAAGAAGACAGGGGGCAACTGAAGCTTTCTTT.

The chain couples TRBV5-4 to TRBJ2-7; 7 positions match TRBD2. In germline, CDR1 is SGHNT, CDR2 YYREEE (reference sequence). V trimming: 4 bases; J trimming: 4 bases; junction bases outside the gene matches: 8. This CDR3 has 14 amino acids. The DNA for the CDR3 is TGTGCCAGCAGCGAGGACGGGGGGAGATACGAGCAGTACTTC. Protein: CASSEDGGRYEQYF.

Remarks on this clonotype: Since a much larger clone is just one base distant, this may be a read error. V and J are TRBV28 and TRBJ1-5, with no clear D. In germline, CDR1 is MDHEN, CDR2 SYDVKM. The CDR3 contains 14 residues. Trimming shortened V by 6 bases and J by 9 bases, and 18 bases separated the two germline ends. CDR3 region: CASSDPAATSPQHF. In nucleotides, the CDR3 is TGTGCCAGCAGCGACCCGGCGGCCACATCGCCCCAGCATTTT.

The chain joins TRBV6-1 to TRBJ2-7; D is unclear. Germline V gene data show CDR1 as MNHNS and CDR2 as SASEGT. The CDR3 runs to 13 residues. Deletions cut 8 bases from V and 2 bases from J, with 13 bases between. The CDR3 loop reads CASWRPPTYEQYF. CDR3 sequence (DNA): TGTGCCAGCTGGCGACCGCCGACCTACGAGCAGTACTTC.

Worth noting for this clonotype: At one end the junction does not follow the germline gene, possibly because of a read error. The gene calls are TRBV29-1 and TRBJ2-5; 8 nucleotides match TRBD2. CDR1 is SQVTM, CDR2 ANQGSEA, per germline. The CDR3 runs to 12 residues. The CDR3 DNA reads TGCAGCGTTGCCAGACAGCGGGAGACCCTGTACTTC. It specifies CSVARQRETLYF.